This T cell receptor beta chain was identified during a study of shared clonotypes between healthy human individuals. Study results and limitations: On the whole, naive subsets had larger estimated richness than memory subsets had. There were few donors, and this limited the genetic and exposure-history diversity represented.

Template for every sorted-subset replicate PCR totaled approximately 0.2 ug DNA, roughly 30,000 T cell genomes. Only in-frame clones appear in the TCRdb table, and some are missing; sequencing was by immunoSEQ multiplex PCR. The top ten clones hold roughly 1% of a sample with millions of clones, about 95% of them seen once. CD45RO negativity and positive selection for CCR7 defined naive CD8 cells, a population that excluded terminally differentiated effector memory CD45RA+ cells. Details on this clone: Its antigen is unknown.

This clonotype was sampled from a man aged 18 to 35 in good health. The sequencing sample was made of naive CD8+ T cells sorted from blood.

The DNA of the CDR3 is TGTGCCAGCAGTTTATCCCCGGGGGGAGATACGCAGTATTTT. It yields the protein CASSLSPGGDTQYF. This sequence joins TRBV28 and TRBJ2-3, with 7 bases fitting TRBD2. The CDR3 runs 14 residues. Trimming cost V 1 base and J 5 bases; bases outside gene matches: 3. Germline CDR1 is MDHEN and CDR2 is SYDVKM.